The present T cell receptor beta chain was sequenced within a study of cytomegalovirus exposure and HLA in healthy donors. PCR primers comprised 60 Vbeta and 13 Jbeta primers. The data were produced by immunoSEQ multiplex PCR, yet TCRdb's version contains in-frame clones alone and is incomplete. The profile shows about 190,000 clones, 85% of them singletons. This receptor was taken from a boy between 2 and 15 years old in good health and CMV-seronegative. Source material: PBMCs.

The CDR3 coding sequence is TGTGCCAGCAGTTACGAGCTACCACAGGGGAGGAATGAGCAGTTCTTC. Translating gives CASSYELPQGRNEQFF. The rearrangement links TRBV6-5 to TRBJ2-1; possible D gene TRBD1, 7 bases. V was clipped by 2 bases and J by 7 bases, with 18 bases between them. Germline CDR1 MNHEY, CDR2 SVGAGI. The length of the CDR3 is 16 residues.